The rows below give T cell receptor beta chains drawn from one sample of a study of graft-versus-host responses after intestinal transplantation. Antigen specificity for these receptors is unknown. The data were produced by immunoSEQ multiplex PCR, yet TCRdb's version contains in-frame clones alone and is incomplete. The table lists roughly 90,000 clones, approximately 90% of them singletons. The sequences come from unstimulated CD4+ T cells sorted from spleen or lymph node cells, collected before transplant. Source of these receptors: a human donor who was the organ donor for an intestinal transplant. Both conserved end residues are part of each CDR3.

>TRBJ1-6|TRBV6-6
CASSYSAGWNSPLHF
>TRBJ2-7|TRBV6-1
CASSGGDSYYEQYF
>TRBJ1-5|TRBV27
CASSLLGAAGAVNQPQHF
>TRBJ2-6|TRBV5-1
CASSWGQGAIAGANVLTF
>TRBJ1-2|TRBV19
CASSTQFSGFGYTF
>TRBJ1-4|TRBV28
CASRLSIGTEGKLFF
>TRBJ1-6|TRBV6-6
CASRITGASSPLHF
>TRBJ1-1|TRBV10-3
CAIGTGSMLIGPEAFF
>TRBJ1-3|TRBV29-1
CSVEEGAGNTIYF
>TRBJ1-4|TRBV5-1
CASSAQGNEKLFF
>TRBJ2-7|TRBV7-3
CASSSSGTGGYEQYF
>TRBJ2-1|TRBV18
CASSRVGLAQFF
>TRBJ1-2|TRBV4-2
CASSQATYGYTF
>TRBJ2-7|TRBV10-1
CASSESGDAYEQYF
>TRBJ2-7|TRBV10-3
CAISENTGGFRSYEQYF
>TRBJ1-2|TRBV7-9
CASSLVGGFTGGYTF
>TRBJ1-1|TRBV7-2
CASSFTTGYTEAFF
>TRBJ1-5|TRBV2
CASRLDSLRNQPQHF
>TRBJ2-2|TRBV28
CASSLGLRGANTGELFF
>TRBJ1-5|TRBV18
CASSPGAGATNQPQHF
>TRBJ2-3|TRBV6-1
CASSEGPGAGLVDTQYF
>TRBJ2-3|TRBV29-1
CSVQGSITDTQYF
>TRBJ2-1|TRBV5-6
CASSWWASEVSNEQFF
>TRBJ2-3|TRBV7-3
CASSFGRERSTDTQYF
>TRBJ1-2|TRBV6-5
CASSYAPGGALYGYTF
>TRBJ2-2|TRBV18
CASSLTVGELFF
>TRBJ2-2|TRBV27
CASRATGGELFF
>TRBJ2-3|TRBV7-3
CASSLGRVGTDTQYF
>TRBJ2-3|TRBV7-3
CASSFQLAFTDTQYF
>TRBJ2-1|TRBV9
CASSVGGSGRGYEQFF
>TRBJ2-5|TRBV18
CASSPRETQYF
>TRBJ2-3|TRBV19
CASSETGGADTQYF
>TRBJ2-3|TRBV5-6
CASSLSLALTDTQYF